This is a list of T cell receptor beta chains from one sample in a study of regulatory T cells in long-lasting Graves disease. TCRdb redid the calling of the multiplex PCR reads with MiXCR, one entry per CDR3 protein. Altogether 300,000 to 350,000 distinct CDR3 sequences are present, about 18% being singletons, with the ten largest covering over 25%. Sequencing used peripheral blood mononuclear cells (PBMCs), obtained when the disease was refractory, from a patient treated with antithyroid drugs. Receptor source: a female donor with Graves disease. Each CDR3 is given with its conserved first and last residue. Clone size is given for some rows only: seen once, a few or many times, or a class if the clone is expanded.

j_call clone_size v_call cdr3_aa
TRBJ1-3 . TRBV10-3 CAISTSLEGGNTIYF
TRBJ1-2 many TRBV6-1 CASSEIGGAGYGYTF
TRBJ1-6 many TRBV11-2 CASSLGTGPLHF
TRBJ2-5 . TRBV6-1 CASSEAAGDGGETQYF
TRBJ2-5 few TRBV24-1 CATSRLRGPTGLYETQYF
TRBJ2-3 few TRBV20-1 CSARGDPGPASTDTQYF
TRBJ1-1 . TRBV29-1 CSVHRDRVKGRAEAFF
TRBJ1-1 once TRBV18 CASSLAPGRSTEAFF
TRBJ1-1 many TRBV12-5 CASGLVLATPKSEAFF
TRBJ1-3 few TRBV12-5 CASAPDNPGNTIYF
TRBJ1-2 . TRBV7-2 CASLLPQGKDYGYTF
TRBJ2-3 . TRBV5-1 CASSLAIGGAPDTQYF
TRBJ2-5 many TRBV28 CASSLQGRGQTQYF
TRBJ1-2 . TRBV29-1 CSVEGDPPGYGYTF
TRBJ1-1 . TRBV9 CASSKERGTGAFF
TRBJ1-5 . TRBV19 CAGTSHGISQPQHF
TRBJ1-4 few TRBV20-1 CSARDRRRTNEKLFF
TRBJ1-6 many TRBV2 CASSAGFNSPLHF
TRBJ1-2 many TRBV12-3/TRBV12-4 CATDTGFGGYTF
TRBJ1-5 . TRBV19 CASSETGSNQPQHF
TRBJ1-2 few TRBV27 CASSLSVRNGYTF
TRBJ2-1 . TRBV28 CASREVSSYNEQFF
TRBJ1-1 . TRBV7-2 CASSLTYQVVGLDTEAFF
TRBJ1-2 . TRBV12-3/TRBV12-4 CASSSLETATHGYTF
TRBJ1-5 . TRBV4-3 CASSPGTGDSQPQHF
TRBJ2-7 few TRBV27 CAGSSGSSYEQYF
TRBJ1-5 . TRBV4-1 CASSPQGYNQPQHF
TRBJ1-1 many TRBV18 CASSPQGTNTEAFF
TRBJ2-5 . TRBV7-9 CASSLAAEQETQYF
TRBJ1-1 . TRBV15 CATSRDYGQVNTEAFF
TRBJ2-2 many TRBV7-9 CASSIRAFTGELFF
TRBJ1-1 many TRBV29-1 CSVERRANTEAFF
TRBJ2-7 many TRBV6-1 CASSEGQLLSYEQYF
TRBJ2-2 few TRBV29-1 CSHTWSGDRGPGELFF
TRBJ1-2 many TRBV28 CASRDGPRPFYTF
TRBJ1-2 many TRBV12-3/TRBV12-4 CASSFSRGRYGYTF
TRBJ1-2 many TRBV11-2 CASSPGYSGGYTF
TRBJ2-7 many TRBV7-2 CASSLGGGFSSYEQYF
TRBJ2-5 many TRBV19 CASSRTGNQETQYF
TRBJ2-1 few TRBV4-1 CASSHLGLAGGMGNEQFF
TRBJ1-1 few TRBV20-1 CSASRVQGRTEAFF
TRBJ2-7 many TRBV12-3/TRBV12-4 CASRPGTGKPFYEQYF
TRBJ1-3 few TRBV5-1 CASQPLSSGNTIYF
TRBJ2-5 many TRBV11-2 CASSLDRPGGETQYF
TRBJ2-5 . TRBV5-6 CASSQVGKEETQYF
TRBJ2-7 many TRBV6-1 CASSPTGWAIYEQYF
TRBJ1-3 many TRBV28 CASSYDGPGNTIYF
TRBJ2-7 many TRBV10-3 CAIRGTSGGEQYF
TRBJ2-7 many TRBV6-2/TRBV6-3 CASSYAPGTSGRFYEQYF
TRBJ2-3 once TRBV20-1 CSARLPAAGGTDTQYF
TRBJ1-2 many TRBV3-1 CASSPISKWGYTF
TRBJ2-7 . TRBV5-1 CASSTLAGGLYEQYF
TRBJ1-6 . TRBV10-3 CAIKEDRTNSPLHF
TRBJ1-2 few TRBV6-4 CASSDSGRGAGYTF
TRBJ2-5 many TRBV15 CATSSLRGTEETQYF